These T cell receptor beta chains were read from a single sample in a study of cytomegalovirus exposure and HLA in healthy donors. Profiled with immunoSEQ multiplex PCR; TCRdb holds only in-frame clones, not every one. The table lists roughly 130,000 clones, under 80% of them singletons, with just over 8.5% in the top ten. Sequenced material: PBMCs. These receptors all stem from a woman in her forties or fifties in good health and CMV-seropositive. The CDR3 runs from the conserved cysteine through the conserved F or W. The order of the fields is V gene, D gene, clone size, J gene, CDR3 protein, CDR3 DNA. D genes are given only for firm matches. Clone size is shown for a subset of rows, as once, few, many or a class of expanded clone.

v_call: TRBV14
d_call: -
clone_size: once
j_call: TRBJ2-6
cdr3_aa: CASSQGIRASGANVLTF
cdr3_nt: TGTGCCAGCAGCCAAGGAATTAGAGCCTCTGGGGCCAACGTCCTGACTTTC

v_call: TRBV27
d_call: TRBD2
clone_size: -
j_call: TRBJ2-7
cdr3_aa: CASRDTGGRNEQYF
cdr3_nt: TGTGCCAGCAGAGATACGGGGGGGAGGAACGAGCAGTACTTC

v_call: TRBV9
d_call: -
clone_size: -
j_call: TRBJ2-2
cdr3_aa: CASSVEPGELFF
cdr3_nt: TGTGCCAGCAGTGTTGAGCCCGGGGAGCTGTTTTTT

v_call: TRBV4-2
d_call: TRBD1
clone_size: -
j_call: TRBJ1-2
cdr3_aa: CASSQQPGQWNGYTF
cdr3_nt: TGTGCCAGCAGCCAGCAACCGGGACAGTGGAATGGCTACACCTTC

v_call: TRBV14
d_call: -
clone_size: -
j_call: TRBJ2-5
cdr3_aa: CASSQDWGGPETQYF
cdr3_nt: TGTGCCAGCAGCCAAGATTGGGGGGGGCCAGAGACCCAGTACTTC

v_call: TRBV5-1
d_call: -
clone_size: -
j_call: TRBJ2-3
cdr3_aa: CASSLGLDASTDTQYF
cdr3_nt: TGCGCCAGCAGCTTGGGACTAGATGCAAGCACAGATACGCAGTATTTT

v_call: TRBV6-1
d_call: -
clone_size: -
j_call: TRBJ2-6
cdr3_aa: CASLVGQGANVLTF
cdr3_nt: TGTGCCAGCCTGGTGGGGCAGGGGGCCAACGTCCTGACTTTC

v_call: TRBV6-5
d_call: TRBD2
clone_size: -
j_call: TRBJ2-5
cdr3_aa: CASSRSGTSLEAQYF
cdr3_nt: TGTGCCAGCAGTCGGTCCGGGACTAGCTTAGAGGCCCAGTACTTC

v_call: TRBV28
d_call: TRBD1
clone_size: few
j_call: TRBJ2-3
cdr3_aa: CASSFPGTGAKEDTQYF
cdr3_nt: TGTGCCAGCAGTTTCCCCGGGACAGGTGCGAAGGAAGATACGCAGTATTTT

v_call: TRBV11-3
d_call: TRBD1
clone_size: -
j_call: TRBJ1-1
cdr3_aa: CASSSGDRVAEAFF
cdr3_nt: TGTGCCAGCAGCTCCGGGGACAGGGTGGCTGAAGCTTTCTTT

v_call: TRBV5-4
d_call: TRBD1
clone_size: -
j_call: TRBJ1-3
cdr3_aa: CASSSQGVGSGNTIYF
cdr3_nt: TGTGCCAGCAGTTCACAGGGGGTCGGCTCTGGAAACACCATATATTTT

v_call: TRBV9
d_call: -
clone_size: -
j_call: TRBJ2-1
cdr3_aa: CASSKRTDNEQFF
cdr3_nt: TGTGCCAGCAGCAAACGGACAGACAATGAGCAGTTCTTC

v_call: TRBV2
d_call: -
clone_size: -
j_call: TRBJ1-5
cdr3_aa: CASSVGPYSNQPQHF
cdr3_nt: TGTGCCAGCAGTGTGGGCCCTTATAGCAATCAGCCCCAGCATTTT

v_call: TRBV20-1
d_call: -
clone_size: -
j_call: TRBJ2-1
cdr3_aa: CSARLVEQFF
cdr3_nt: TGCAGTGCTAGACTAGTTGAGCAGTTCTTC

v_call: TRBV14
d_call: TRBD2
clone_size: once
j_call: TRBJ2-1
cdr3_aa: CASSRLGGSSYNEQFF
cdr3_nt: TGTGCCAGCAGCCGCTTGGGGGGGAGCTCCTACAATGAGCAGTTCTTC

v_call: TRBV7-9
d_call: -
clone_size: once
j_call: TRBJ1-1
cdr3_aa: CASNLGGPAEAFF
cdr3_nt: TGTGCCAGCAACCTAGGGGGTCCCGCTGAAGCTTTCTTT

v_call: TRBV6-5
d_call: -
clone_size: -
j_call: TRBJ1-6
cdr3_aa: CASSTRERSPLHF
cdr3_nt: TGTGCCAGCAGTACTCGGGAAAGATCACCCCTCCACTTT

v_call: TRBV30
d_call: -
clone_size: -
j_call: TRBJ1-5
cdr3_aa: CAWSREGISPQHF
cdr3_nt: TGTGCCTGGAGTCGGGAGGGAATCAGCCCCCAGCATTTT

v_call: TRBV6-5
d_call: -
clone_size: -
j_call: TRBJ2-3
cdr3_aa: CAAGEGTDTQYF
cdr3_nt: TGTGCCGCAGGGGAGGGTACAGATACGCAGTATTTT

v_call: TRBV29-1
d_call: TRBD1
clone_size: few
j_call: TRBJ2-3
cdr3_aa: CSAPGQITDTQYF
cdr3_nt: TGCAGCGCCCCGGGACAGATCACAGATACGCAGTATTTT

v_call: TRBV5-1
d_call: -
clone_size: -
j_call: TRBJ1-5
cdr3_aa: CASSFYRRVHGNQPQHF
cdr3_nt: TGCGCCAGCAGCTTTTACAGGAGGGTCCATGGCAATCAGCCCCAGCATTTT

v_call: TRBV7-7
d_call: -
clone_size: few
j_call: TRBJ1-1
cdr3_aa: CASSLCLPRDTEAFF
cdr3_nt: TGTGCTAGCAGCCTCTGCCTACCGAGAGACACTGAAGCTTTCTTT

v_call: TRBV5-1
d_call: -
clone_size: few
j_call: TRBJ2-1
cdr3_aa: CASSPEGLGGWSNEQFF
cdr3_nt: TGCGCCAGCAGCCCCGAGGGACTAGGGGGCTGGAGCAATGAGCAGTTCTTC

v_call: TRBV27
d_call: TRBD1
clone_size: -
j_call: TRBJ1-2
cdr3_aa: CASSPSGQGWSGYTF
cdr3_nt: TGTGCCAGCAGTCCATCAGGACAGGGGTGGAGTGGCTACACCTTC

v_call: TRBV5-4
d_call: -
clone_size: -
j_call: TRBJ2-5
cdr3_aa: CASSLLGGQETQYF
cdr3_nt: TGTGCCAGCAGCTTGCTTGGGGGGCAAGAGACCCAGTACTTC

v_call: TRBV28
d_call: -
clone_size: -
j_call: TRBJ1-3
cdr3_aa: CASRTQGVGNTIYF
cdr3_nt: TGTGCCAGCAGAACACAGGGTGTTGGAAACACCATATATTTT

v_call: TRBV5-4
d_call: -
clone_size: few
j_call: TRBJ2-5
cdr3_aa: CASSLDRGAEETQYF
cdr3_nt: TGTGCCAGCAGCTTGGATCGGGGGGCGGAAGAGACCCAGTACTTC

v_call: TRBV19
d_call: -
clone_size: -
j_call: TRBJ1-1
cdr3_aa: CASSIGDLNTEAFF
cdr3_nt: TGTGCCAGTAGTATCGGGGATCTGAACACTGAAGCTTTCTTT

v_call: TRBV6-6
d_call: TRBD1
clone_size: -
j_call: TRBJ2-6
cdr3_aa: CASTAQGRSGANVLTF
cdr3_nt: TGTGCCAGCACCGCACAGGGGCGCTCTGGGGCCAACGTCCTGACTTTC

v_call: TRBV5-1
d_call: -
clone_size: -
j_call: TRBJ1-6
cdr3_aa: CASSLGGKDSPLHF
cdr3_nt: TGCGCCAGCAGCTTAGGGGGAAAGGATTCACCCCTCCACTTT

v_call: TRBV6-5
d_call: -
clone_size: -
j_call: TRBJ1-3
cdr3_aa: CASSYKYSGNTIYF
cdr3_nt: TGTGCCAGCAGTTATAAATATTCTGGAAACACCATATATTTT

v_call: TRBV29-1
d_call: TRBD1
clone_size: -
j_call: TRBJ2-7
cdr3_aa: CSVGQGTYEQYF
cdr3_nt: TGCAGCGTTGGACAGGGAACCTACGAGCAGTACTTC

v_call: TRBV28
d_call: TRBD1
clone_size: -
j_call: TRBJ1-6
cdr3_aa: CASSSPGQGHSPLHF
cdr3_nt: TGTGCCAGCAGTTCTCCGGGACAGGGACATTCACCCCTCCACTTT

v_call: TRBV4-3
d_call: TRBD2
clone_size: once
j_call: TRBJ2-1
cdr3_aa: CASSQVYGGNYNEQFF
cdr3_nt: TGCGCCAGCAGCCAAGTATACGGGGGGAACTACAATGAGCAGTTCTTC

v_call: TRBV7-2
d_call: TRBD2
clone_size: once
j_call: TRBJ2-1
cdr3_aa: CASSKRGLAGAKQFF
cdr3_nt: TGTGCCAGCTCCAAACGGGGACTAGCGGGGGCCAAGCAGTTCTTC

v_call: TRBV27
d_call: -
clone_size: -
j_call: TRBJ1-1
cdr3_aa: CASSLSGGLNTEAFF
cdr3_nt: TGTGCCAGCAGTTTATCGGGGGGGCTGAACACTGAAGCTTTCTTT

v_call: TRBV6-5
d_call: -
clone_size: -
j_call: TRBJ1-2
cdr3_aa: CASSYSWRQDGYTF
cdr3_nt: TGTGCCAGCAGTTACTCGTGGCGACAGGATGGCTACACCTTC

v_call: TRBV28
d_call: TRBD1
clone_size: once
j_call: TRBJ1-5
cdr3_aa: CASSLPGTGGKQPQHF
cdr3_nt: TGTGCCAGCAGTTTGCCCGGGACAGGGGGGAAACAGCCCCAGCATTTT

v_call: TRBV6-5
d_call: -
clone_size: -
j_call: TRBJ1-6
cdr3_aa: CASSYTRQAGSPLHF
cdr3_nt: TGTGCCAGCAGTTATACCCGACAGGCCGGTTCACCCCTCCACTTT

v_call: TRBV27
d_call: TRBD2
clone_size: -
j_call: TRBJ2-1
cdr3_aa: CASLGSGGYNEQFF
cdr3_nt: TGTGCCAGCTTAGGGAGCGGGGGATACAATGAGCAGTTCTTC

v_call: TRBV6-1
d_call: -
clone_size: -
j_call: TRBJ2-5
cdr3_aa: CASSEAQQGWETQYF
cdr3_nt: TGTGCCAGCAGTGAAGCGCAACAGGGCTGGGAGACCCAGTACTTC

v_call: TRBV27
d_call: -
clone_size: once
j_call: TRBJ2-7
cdr3_aa: CASSLFVSPYEQYF
cdr3_nt: TGTGCCAGCAGTTTATTCGTCAGTCCCTACGAGCAGTACTTC

v_call: TRBV4-3
d_call: -
clone_size: -
j_call: TRBJ2-5
cdr3_aa: CASSQGTRGAGETQYF
cdr3_nt: TGCGCCAGCAGCCAAGGGACGAGGGGCGCGGGGGAGACCCAGTACTTC

v_call: TRBV7-9
d_call: -
clone_size: -
j_call: TRBJ1-4
cdr3_aa: CASSSGRENEKLFF
cdr3_nt: TGTGCCAGCAGCTCAGGGAGGGAGAATGAAAAACTGTTTTTT

v_call: TRBV6-1
d_call: -
clone_size: once
j_call: TRBJ2-7
cdr3_aa: CASSETRGALYEQYF
cdr3_nt: TGTGCCAGCAGTGAGACGCGGGGAGCGCTCTACGAGCAGTACTTC

v_call: TRBV4-1
d_call: -
clone_size: -
j_call: TRBJ1-6
cdr3_aa: CASSQDVAADSPLHF
cdr3_nt: TGCGCCAGCAGCCAAGATGTCGCGGCAGATTCACCCCTCCACTTT

v_call: TRBV1
d_call: -
clone_size: -
j_call: TRBJ2-2
cdr3_aa: CTSSNRQGQHRGAVF
cdr3_nt: TGCACCAGCAGCAATCGGCAGGGACAACACCGGGGAGCTGTTTTT

v_call: TRBV10-1
d_call: TRBD1
clone_size: -
j_call: TRBJ1-1
cdr3_aa: CASNTGGTEAFF
cdr3_nt: TGCGCCAGCAATACAGGGGGGACTGAAGCTTTCTTT

v_call: TRBV28
d_call: -
clone_size: -
j_call: TRBJ1-5
cdr3_aa: CASSLYAGEGQPQHF
cdr3_nt: TGTGCCAGCAGTTTATACGCAGGAGAGGGTCAGCCCCAGCATTTT

v_call: TRBV6-5
d_call: -
clone_size: -
j_call: TRBJ2-6
cdr3_aa: CASTMTVSGANVLTF
cdr3_nt: TGTGCCAGCACCATGACAGTATCAGGGGCCAACGTCCTGACTTTC

v_call: TRBV23-1
d_call: -
clone_size: -
j_call: TRBJ1-3
cdr3_aa: CASSGLLEGNTIYF
cdr3_nt: TGCGCCAGCAGCGGACTTCTGGAGGGAAACACCATATATTTT

v_call: TRBV28
d_call: -
clone_size: -
j_call: TRBJ1-2
cdr3_aa: CASTPVGGSYGYTF
cdr3_nt: TGTGCCAGCACCCCCGTTGGGGGGAGCTATGGCTACACCTTC

v_call: TRBV7-6
d_call: -
clone_size: few
j_call: TRBJ1-1
cdr3_aa: CASSAQQGIDTEAFF
cdr3_nt: TGTGCCAGCAGCGCTCAACAGGGTATTGACACTGAAGCTTTCTTT

v_call: TRBV28
d_call: -
clone_size: -
j_call: TRBJ2-1
cdr3_aa: CASSTLAGNVGNEQFF
cdr3_nt: TGTGCCAGCAGTACCCTCGCAGGGAATGTAGGCAATGAGCAGTTCTTC

v_call: TRBV28
d_call: -
clone_size: -
j_call: TRBJ2-5
cdr3_aa: CASRPGGETQYF
cdr3_nt: TGTGCCAGCAGGCCGGGTGGAGAGACCCAGTACTTC

v_call: TRBV4-2
d_call: -
clone_size: -
j_call: TRBJ1-2
cdr3_aa: CASSQESSYGYTF
cdr3_nt: TGTGCCAGCAGCCAAGAGTCCAGCTATGGCTACACCTTC

v_call: TRBV7-9
d_call: TRBD2
clone_size: once
j_call: TRBJ2-1
cdr3_aa: CASSHAGGGAGEQFF
cdr3_nt: TGTGCCAGCAGCCATGCTGGCGGGGGGGCGGGTGAGCAGTTCTTC